This T cell receptor beta chain was sequenced for a study of shared clonotypes between healthy human individuals. The CDR3 loop spans 15 amino acids. Trimming removed 4 bases from V and 0 bases from J, with 13 bases in between. CDR1 SGHAT and CDR2 FQNNGV come from the germline V gene. It was across several immunoSEQ plates that each subset's genomic DNA was evenly split. Generated by immunoSEQ multiplex PCR, the TCRdb table keeps only in-frame clones and is missing some. The table includes 550,000 to 800,000 clones, 90% detected once. Sample: memory CD8+ T cells from PBMCs. Subset meaning: CD45RO+ cells pooled with CCR7-negative TemRA cells. This chain joins TRBV11-2 and TRBJ2-7; D might be TRBD1 or TRBD2, each matching 5 bases. This TCR was recovered from a young man in good health. Some clones in this sample may be carry-over from other donors' samples. CDR3 sequence: CASSSRGVLSYEQYF. CDR3 nucleotide sequence: TGTGCCAGCAGCTCAAGAGGGGTGCTCTCCTACGAGCAGTACTTC.